The 20 T cell receptor beta chains reported below all come from one sample, sequenced in a study of blood T cell repertoires in COVID-19. The method was immunoSEQ multiplex PCR; TCRdb's version includes in-frame clones alone and lacks a portion of them. Of 35,000 to 50,000 clones listed, just under 85% are singletons. Sequenced: peripheral blood. These receptor sequences come from a human donor with acute or convalescent COVID-19. The donor label of this sample is uncertain.

This rearrangement joins TRBV5-1 to TRBJ1-2; D is perhaps TRBD1 (5 bases). Germline assignment: CDR1 SGHRS and CDR2 YFSETQ. The CDR3 spans 12 residues. V was shortened by 6 bases and J by 1 base, with 7 bases between the two germline ends. The CDR3 region is CASTQGNYGYTF. CDR3 sequence (DNA): TGCGCCAGCACCCAGGGTAACTATGGCTACACCTTC.

This sequence joins TRBV9 and TRBJ1-2; TRBD1 matches at 9 bases. This CDR3 comprises 18 residues. J was trimmed by 5 bases and V by 0 bases; bases with no gene match: 14. CDR1 is SGDLS and CDR2 is YYNGEE in the germline V gene. CDR3 nucleotide sequence: TGTGCCAGCAGCGTAGATTTGGACAGGGGAGCGCGTTCGTATGGCTACACCTTC. Encoded protein: CASSVDLDRGARSYGYTF.

J is TRBJ2-5 and V is TRBV7-3; unclear D gene. V lost 0 bases and J lost 1, with 3 bases in between. This CDR3 has 13 amino acids. The germline gives CDR1 SGHTA, CDR2 FQGTGA. The CDR3 sequence: CASSLTAQETQYF. The CDR3 DNA reads as TGTGCCAGCAGCTTAACGGCCCAAGAGACCCAGTACTTC. The entire variable domain, with the rest obtained from reference TRBV7-3 and TRBJ2-5, is as follows: GAGVSQTPSNKVTEKGKYVELRCDPISGHTALYWYRQSLGQGPEFLIYFQGTGAADDSGLPNDRFFAVRPEGSVSTLKIQRTERGDSAVYLCASSLTAQETQYFGPGTRLLVL.

This chain joins TRBV7-2 and TRBJ1-1, with 10 nucleotides matching TRBD1. CDR3 length: 18 residues. Germline-derived CDR1 and CDR2 are SGHTA and FQGNSA. V lost 5 bases and J lost 4; bases outside the gene matches: 16. CDR3 nucleotide sequence: TGTGCCAGCAGCCCAGTTGACAGGGGGCGATGGCGGCTCACTGAAGCTTTCTTT. Protein: CASSPVDRGRWRLTEAFF.

V and J are TRBV4-1 and TRBJ1-2; D is unclear. Germline loops: CDR1 MGHRA, CDR2 YSYEKL. The V end lost 0 bases, the J end lost 5 bases, and 10 bases lay between the germline ends. The CDR3 runs to 14 residues. This CDR3 reads CASSQESRSYGYTF. CDR3 DNA sequence: TGCGCCAGCAGCCAAGAATCCCGGAGTTATGGCTACACCTTC.

This chain joins TRBV5-1 and TRBJ2-5; tentative D call: TRBD2 (7 bases). Trimming stripped 1 base from V and 5 bases from J, with 15 bases between. Germline CDR1 and CDR2: SGHRS and YFSETQ. The CDR3 has 15 residues. The CDR3, as DNA: TGCGCCAGCAGCTTGACCGCGGGGGCGGGGGAGACCCAGTACTTC. This gives the protein CASSLTAGAGETQYF.

There are a few counts of this clone. The chain combines TRBV28 with TRBJ1-3; D call uncertain. Trimming shortened V by 8 bases and J by 6 bases, and 5 bases separated the two germline ends. The CDR3 consists of 10 residues. Germline CDR1 reads MDHEN; CDR2 reads SYDVKM. The CDR3 loop reads CASLKNTIYF. CDR3 coding DNA: TGTGCCAGCCTAAAAAACACCATATATTTT.

V and J are TRBV5-4 and TRBJ1-5; tentative D call: TRBD1 (5 bases). The CDR3 contains 15 residues. V was cut by 8 bases and J by 3 bases, with 18 bases left in between. Germline loops: CDR1 SGHNT, CDR2 YYREEE (reference sequence). CDR3 nucleotide sequence: TGTGCCAGTAGCGTTTGGGGGGTCTTCAATCAGCCCCAGCATTTT. Translating it yields CASSVWGVFNQPQHF.

The chain couples TRBV5-6 to TRBJ2-2; 7 bases agree with TRBD2. Trimming cost V 3 bases and J 0 bases; bases outside gene matches: 2. Per the germline V gene, CDR1 is SGHDT and CDR2 is YYEEEE. The CDR3 is 15 residues long. The CDR3 nucleotides read TGTGCCAGCAGCTCAGCGGGAACGAACACCGGGGAGCTGTTTTTT. Residues: CASSSAGTNTGELFF.

The chain has TRBV19 and TRBJ2-4; D perhaps matches TRBD1 (5 bases). Germline V gene lookup returns CDR1 LNHDA and CDR2 SQIVND (reference sequence). The CDR3 is 18 residues long. V lost 3 bases and J 1 base, leaving 19 bases between the germline ends. In DNA form, the CDR3 reads TGTGCCAGTAGTATCTCGGGCCGACAGTTGGCCGCCAAAAACATTCAGTACTTC. The encoded protein is CASSISGRQLAAKNIQYF.

This clone occurred a few times. This chain connects TRBV6-5 to TRBJ1-1; D might be TRBD1 (5 bases). CDR3 length: 13 residues. The V and J ends lost 5 bases and 5 bases respectively, with 12 bases between them. Germline V lookup: CDR1 MNHEY, CDR2 SVGAGI. CDR3 sequence (DNA): TGTGCCAGCAGTCCCGACAGTTGGACTGAAGCTTTCTTT. Encoded protein: CASSPDSWTEAFF.

This clone was recorded only once. This chain links TRBV28 with TRBJ2-1, with TRBD2 identical over 10 bases. The CDR3 totals 15 residues. Germline CDR1 and CDR2: MDHEN and SYDVKM. V lost 5 bases, J lost 5 bases, and 6 bases stayed unmatched. The CDR3 is CASSVSSGGNNEQFF. As DNA, the CDR3 is TGTGCCAGCAGTGTCTCTAGCGGGGGCAACAATGAGCAGTTCTTC.

The gene calls are TRBV6-5 and TRBJ2-4; TRBD1 matches 9 bases. The CDR3 is made up of 13 amino acids. V gave up 6 bases and J gave up 9 bases; unmatched junction bases: 6. The germline gives CDR1 MNHEY, CDR2 SVGAGI. The CDR3 DNA sequence: TGTGCCAGCAGGGGGGACAGGGTCGGCATTCAGTACTTC. The encoded protein is CASRGDRVGIQYF.

This chain links TRBV11-2 with TRBJ2-7; 9 bases agree with TRBD1. V lost 4 bases to trimming and J lost 3 bases; unmatched junction nucleotides: 7. Germline V gene data show CDR1 as SGHAT and CDR2 as FQNNGV. The CDR3 contains 15 residues. The CDR3 DNA follows: TGTGCCAGCAGCTACACTTACAGGGGGCACTACGAGCAGTACTTC. It encodes CASSYTYRGHYEQYF.

The chain recombines TRBV6-2 or TRBV6-3 with TRBJ2-1; 7 bases align to TRBD2. This CDR3 region has 16 residues. The germline V gene has CDR1 MNHEY and CDR2 SVGEGT. J gave up 0 bases and V 2 bases, and 4 bases lay outside the gene matches. The CDR3 spells CASSYPPGGSYNEQFF. The CDR3 DNA follows: TGTGCCAGCAGTTACCCGCCGGGGGGCTCCTACAATGAGCAGTTCTTC.

V is TRBV9 and J is TRBJ2-5; maybe TRBD2 (6 bases). The CDR3 sequence is 12 residues long. Between the trimmed V and J ends, which lost 4 bases and 2 bases, there was a span of 6 bases. Germline loops: CDR1 SGDLS, CDR2 YYNGEE. The CDR3 here is CASSRGQETQYF. The DNA of the CDR3 is TGTGCCAGCAGCCGGGGGCAAGAGACCCAGTACTTC.

This rearrangement joins TRBV10-3 to TRBJ2-2; D is unclear. This CDR3 contains 16 residues. Germline loops: CDR1 ENHRY, CDR2 SYGVKD. V was pared by 3 bases and J by 0 bases, with 11 bases between. For the CDR3, the DNA is TGTGCCATCAGTGAATCAGCGATTACGAACACCGGGGAGCTGTTTTTT. Translation gives CAISESAITNTGELFF.

The rearrangement uses TRBV7-9 and TRBJ1-2; D uncertain. Germline values: CDR1 SEHNR, CDR2 FQNEAQ (reference sequence). The CDR3 covers 14 residues. The V and J ends lost 1 base and 4 bases respectively, with 10 bases between them. CDR3 amino acids: CASSLDREGYGYTF. The CDR3 DNA reads as TGTGCCAGCAGCTTAGACCGGGAAGGCTATGGCTACACCTTC.

The rearrangement joins TRBV5-5 to TRBJ1-1; 8 nucleotides agree with TRBD1. The germline V gene encodes CDR1 SGHKS and CDR2 YYEKEE (reference sequence). This CDR3 contains 16 residues. Germline trimming cut 0 bases from V and 4 bases from J; bases unmatched to any gene: 8. CDR3 sequence reads: CASSLDPGGLGTEAFF. In nucleotides, the CDR3 is TGTGCCAGCAGCTTGGACCCAGGGGGCTTGGGCACTGAAGCTTTCTTT.

A single count supports this clone. Distinct nucleotide sequences in the sample also encode this CDR3. This chain uses TRBV24-1 with TRBJ1-1; D may be TRBD1 (6 bases). This CDR3 has 13 residues. Germline V gene data show CDR1 as KGHDR and CDR2 as SFDVKD. The ends were cut back, 9 bases at V and 0 bases at J, with 10 bases in the middle. The CDR3 DNA is TGTGCCACCTCCGGACAGATGAACACTGAAGCTTTCTTT. Translated: CATSGQMNTEAFF.